These 27 T cell receptor beta chains were all obtained from the same sample, sequenced in a study of blood T cell repertoires in COVID-19. Only in-frame clones appear in the TCRdb table, and some are missing; sequencing was by immunoSEQ multiplex PCR. The sample carries about 320,000 clones, about nine tenths recorded once. The sample consisted of PBMCs or T cells enriched from blood (not recorded which). All receptors derive from a man aged 55 to 70 who had recovered from COVID-19.

A word on this clone: Other DNA sequences in this specimen translate into the identical CDR3. The chain combines TRBV28 with TRBJ2-1; D is unresolved. The CDR3 is 12 amino acids. Germline V gives CDR1 MDHEN, CDR2 SYDVKM. Trimming took off 2 bases at V and 4 bases at J, with 3 bases between the two ends. This CDR3 is CASSLPYNEQFF. The CDR3 DNA is TGTGCCAGCAGTTTACCATACAATGAGCAGTTCTTC.

CDR3 in amino acids: CAWSVSFFSEQYF. The CDR3 nucleotides are TGTGCCTGGAGTGTATCATTTTTTTCCGAGCAGTACTTC. This chain links TRBV30 with TRBJ2-7; no definite D call. This CDR3 has 13 residues. CDR1 and CDR2 (germline): GTSNPN, SVGIG (reference sequence). V was pared by 0 bases and J by 6 bases, with 12 bases between.

This chain links TRBV2 with TRBJ2-3, with 7 bases lining up with TRBD2. J lost 0 bases, V lost 4 bases, and 4 bases had no gene match. The CDR3 sequence is 15 residues long. Germline values: CDR1 SNHLY, CDR2 FYNNEI. CDR3 protein: CASSGLAASTDTQYF. CDR3 sequence (DNA): TGTGCCAGCAGTGGACTAGCAGCTAGCACAGATACGCAGTATTTT.

With respect to this clone: This CDR3 is also generated by other DNA sequences in the sample. The rearrangement joins TRBV19 to TRBJ1-5; D gene uncertain. Looked up from germline, CDR1 is LNHDA and CDR2 is SQIVND (reference sequence). The CDR3 has 13 residues. Trimming stripped 2 bases from V and 4 bases from J, with 6 bases between. The CDR3 sequence is CASSIRGNQPQHF. DNA of the CDR3: TGTGCCAGTAGTATACGCGGGAATCAGCCCCAGCATTTT.

A single count supports this clone. The chain combines TRBV5-1 with TRBJ2-5, with TRBD1 matching over 8 bases. The trim removed 2 bases at V and 5 bases at J, leaving 5 bases unmatched. The CDR3 runs 14 residues. Germline-derived CDR1 and CDR2 are SGHRS and YFSETQ. The CDR3 sequence is CASSFRGRRETQYF. The CDR3 region has the DNA TGCGCCAGCAGCTTCAGGGGGCGCCGGGAGACCCAGTACTTC.

The chain couples TRBV3-1 (or the pseudogene TRBV3-2) to TRBJ2-7; 8 bases fit TRBD1. Germline lookup yields CDR1 LGHDT and CDR2 YNNKEL (reference sequence). Trimming took 4 bases from V and 0 from J; bases not matched to a gene: 5. The CDR3 spans 15 residues. The CDR3 nucleotides are TGTGCCAGCAGCCCGAGGACAGGGAGCTCCTACGAGCAGTACTTC. The encoded protein is CASSPRTGSSYEQYF.

V usage is TRBV27 and J usage is TRBJ1-2; weak D call: TRBD1 (6 bases). Germline-derived CDR1 and CDR2 are MNHEY and SMNVEV (reference sequence). This CDR3 contains 13 residues. The V gene lost 5 bases and the J gene lost 5 bases, with 12 bases spanning the gap. The DNA for the CDR3 is TGTGCCAGCAGTCTAGGACAGAGTTATGGCTACACCTTC. Translating gives CASSLGQSYGYTF.

The chain has TRBV5-1 and TRBJ2-1, with 8 nucleotides matching TRBD1. Germline V gives CDR1 SGHRS, CDR2 YFSETQ. V trimming: 2 bases; J trimming: 3 bases; junction bases outside the gene matches: 1. This CDR3 is 14 amino acids long. Written as DNA, the CDR3 is TGCGCCAGCAGCTTACAGGGGGACTACAATGAGCAGTTCTTC. Its translation is CASSLQGDYNEQFF.

This chain joins TRBV11-2 and TRBJ1-1; a possible D gene is TRBD1 (6 bases). In germline, CDR1 is SGHAT, CDR2 FQNNGV. V shed 5 bases and J shed 4 bases, with 23 bases lying between them. The CDR3 is 17 amino acids. The CDR3, as DNA: TGTGCCAGCAGCATTGCTTCGGGGGGGCGCGGGGGCACTGAAGCTTTCTTT. Translation: CASSIASGGRGGTEAFF.

The chain has TRBV11-2 and TRBJ2-7; D might be TRBD1 (5 bases). CDR3 length: 16 amino acids. Trimming pared 5 bases from V and 1 base from J, leaving 18 bases between. Looked up from germline, CDR1 is SGHAT and CDR2 is FQNNGV. The CDR3 coding sequence is TGTGCCAGCAGCCCCCTGGGGCAGGGTAGGTCCTACGAGCAGTACTTC. This encodes CASSPLGQGRSYEQYF.

The chain has TRBV2 and TRBJ2-7, with D unclear. The CDR3 is made up of 15 amino acids. V was shortened by 7 bases and J by 5 bases, with 21 bases between the two germline ends. The V gene's germline CDR1 is SNHLY and CDR2 FYNNEI. The CDR3 region has the DNA TGTGCCAGCAACCGCCGGTTGGGCCAATCGCACGAGCAGTACTTC. Translating gives CASNRRLGQSHEQYF.

This chain uses TRBV7-2 with TRBJ2-5, with 9 nucleotides matching TRBD1. The J segment lost 5 bases and the V segment lost 3 bases, leaving 10 bases of the junction unmatched. The CDR3 extends over 16 amino acids. Germline lookup yields CDR1 SGHTA and CDR2 FQGNSA. The CDR3 nucleotides are TGTGCCAGCAGCTTCGCCCCGGACAGGGGAAGGGAGACCCAGTACTTC. This translates into CASSFAPDRGRETQYF.

The genes are TRBV5-6 and TRBJ1-5, with D tentatively TRBD1 (5 bases). Germline V gives CDR1 SGHDT, CDR2 YYEEEE. The ends were cut back, 4 bases at V and 4 bases at J, with 12 bases in the middle. The CDR3 is made up of 14 amino acids. CDR3 sequence reads: CASSHGAGNQPQHF. The CDR3 nucleotides are TGTGCCAGCAGCCATGGTGCAGGGAATCAGCCCCAGCATTTT.

The V and J genes are TRBV4-1 and TRBJ1-6, with D hard to call. CDR3 length equals 15 residues. Deletions cut 1 base from V and 4 bases from J, with 8 bases between. Germline assignment: CDR1 MGHRA and CDR2 YSYEKL. This chain's CDR3 is CASSQVQDYNSPLHF. DNA of the CDR3: TGCGCCAGCAGCCAAGTCCAGGATTATAATTCACCCCTCCACTTT.

V gene TRBV19 combines with J gene TRBJ2-3, with 8 positions matching TRBD2. The V gene's germline CDR1 is LNHDA and CDR2 SQIVND (reference sequence). The CDR3 runs to 16 residues. V was clipped by 0 bases and J by 2 bases; unmatched bases: 4. The CDR3 sequence: CASSIDPSGYTDTQYF. CDR3 nucleotide sequence: TGTGCCAGTAGTATAGATCCTAGCGGGTACACAGATACGCAGTATTTT.

V and J are TRBV11-2 and TRBJ2-3, with TRBD2 identical over 10 bases. The CDR3 length is 16 residues. V was clipped by 3 bases and J by 2 bases; unmatched bases: 5. The germline gives CDR1 SGHAT, CDR2 FQNNGV. The CDR3 bases are TGTGCCAGCAGCTTTCTAGCGGGAGAATCCACAGATACGCAGTATTTT. Translated, it gives CASSFLAGESTDTQYF.

The J gene is TRBJ1-2, the V gene TRBV28, with 9 bases aligning to TRBD1. J was trimmed by 6 bases and V by 5 bases; bases with no gene match: 7. The V gene's germline CDR1 is MDHEN and CDR2 SYDVKM. The CDR3 consists of 14 residues. CDR3 residues: CASSVPNRGHGYTF. Written as DNA, the CDR3 is TGTGCCAGCAGTGTACCGAACAGGGGGCATGGCTACACCTTC.

The chain employs TRBV15 and TRBJ1-5; 10 nucleotides match TRBD1. Losses at the gene ends were 2 bases for V and 4 bases for J; bases not matched to a gene: 2. Per the germline V gene, CDR1 is LNHNV and CDR2 is YYDKDF (reference sequence). The CDR3 has 15 amino acids. In DNA form, the CDR3 reads TGTGCCACCAGCAGAACGGGACAGGGGAATCAGCCCCAGCATTTT. Protein product: CATSRTGQGNQPQHF. Based on the CDR3 plus reference TRBV15 and TRBJ1-5, the full variable domain is DAMVIQNPRYQVTQFGKPVTLSCSQTLNHNVMYWYQQKSSQAPKLLFHYYDKDFNNEADTPDNFQSRRPNTSFCFLDIRSPGLGDTAMYLCATSRTGQGNQPQHFGDGTRLSIL.

This chain connects TRBV4-2 to TRBJ2-7; D unclear. The germline V and J ends were trimmed by 0 bases and 2 bases, with 11 bases remaining between them. This CDR3 comprises 15 residues. Germline assignment: CDR1 LGHNA and CDR2 YNFKEQ. CDR3 sequence: CASSQDQVRAYEQYF. CDR3 nucleotide sequence: TGTGCCAGCAGCCAAGATCAGGTCAGAGCCTACGAGCAGTACTTC.

V and J are TRBV28 and TRBJ2-7, with 7 bases lining up with TRBD2. The germline V gene encodes CDR1 MDHEN and CDR2 SYDVKM. Unmatched junction bases numbered 10, after V lost 4 bases and J lost 4 bases. The CDR3 runs 15 residues. The CDR3: CASSSRSGNPYEQYF. The CDR3 nucleotides read TGTGCCAGCAGTTCCAGGAGCGGGAACCCATACGAGCAGTACTTC.

The chain joins TRBV19 to TRBJ2-5; perhaps TRBD1 as D (6 bases). Trimming left V 4 bases short and J 5 bases short, with 8 bases between. CDR1 and CDR2 from the germline V gene are LNHDA and SQIVND (reference sequence). This CDR3 contains 12 residues. The CDR3 sequence is CASSRQGETQYF. CDR3 DNA: TGTGCCAGTAGTAGGCAGGGGGAGACCCAGTACTTC.

This clone appeared a single time. The chain links TRBV5-1 to TRBJ2-1, with a weak D call TRBD1 (5 bases). Per germline, CDR1 SGHRS and CDR2 YFSETQ. The V and J ends lost 3 bases and 0 bases respectively, with 16 bases between them. CDR3 size: 17 residues. The CDR3 DNA reads TGCGCCAGCAGCTACAGGACCGTTAGAAGCTCCTACAATGAGCAGTTCTTC. Its protein product is CASSYRTVRSSYNEQFF.

The count of this clone is one. This sequence joins TRBV10-3 and TRBJ2-7; D perhaps matches TRBD2 (6 bases). The germline V gene encodes CDR1 ENHRY and CDR2 SYGVKD. The CDR3 is 14 amino acids. Trimming cost V 4 bases and J 5 bases, with 15 bases left between them. In DNA form, the CDR3 reads TGTGCCATCAGTGCCACCCCTAGGAGGGACGAGCAGTACTTC. Residues: CAISATPRRDEQYF.

The rearrangement uses TRBV5-6 and TRBJ1-5, with D maybe TRBD1 (5 bases). Trimming took 1 base from V and 7 from J, leaving 15 bases between them. This CDR3 spans 15 amino acids. CDR1 is SGHDT and CDR2 is YYEEEE in the germline V gene. The DNA of the CDR3 is TGTGCCAGCAGCTTGAGGACCAGGGTTGGGCAGCCCCAGCATTTT. Translation gives CASSLRTRVGQPQHF. Full variable domain (remainder filled in from reference TRBV5-6 and TRBJ1-5): DAGVTQSPTHLIKTRGQQVTLRCSPKSGHDTVSWYQQALGQGPQFIFQYYEEEERQRGNFPDRFSGHQFPNYSSELNVNALLLGDSALYLCASSLRTRVGQPQHFGDGTRLSIL.

As DNA, the CDR3 is TGTGCCAGCAGCGCCGGGACTAGCGGGAGAACTGTGCAGTTCTTC. This translates into CASSAGTSGRTVQFF. The chain recombines TRBV5-4 with TRBJ2-1; 14 bases map to TRBD2. Germline V gives CDR1 SGHNT, CDR2 YYREEE (reference sequence). The junction had 9 bases not matched to a gene; V was cut back by 4 bases and J by 12 bases. This CDR3 has 15 residues. Full variable domain (outside the CDR3, taken from reference TRBV5-4 and TRBJ2-1): ETGVTQSPTHLIKTRGQQVTLRCSSQSGHNTVSWYQQALGQGPQFIFQYYREEENGRGNFPPRFSGLQFPNYSSELNVNALELDDSALYLCASSAGTSGRTVQFFGPGTRLTVL.

The rearrangement joins TRBV28 to TRBJ2-1; 7 nucleotides line up with TRBD2. There are 12 residues in the CDR3. The germline CDR1 and CDR2 sequences are MDHEN and SYDVKM. V gave up 4 bases and J gave up 14 bases; unmatched junction bases: 8. CDR3 coding DNA: TGTGCCAGCAGTTCCCCGTCAAGCGGGGAGTTCTTC. This sequence encodes CASSSPSSGEFF.

The chain joins TRBV5-8 to TRBJ1-2, with D tentatively TRBD1 (5 bases). The length of the CDR3 is 13 residues. Deletions cut 5 bases from V and 8 bases from J, with 16 bases between. Germline-derived CDR1 and CDR2 are SGHTS and YDEGEE. In nucleotides, the CDR3 is TGTGCCAGCAGATACGGGACCGGGAGAGGCTACACCTTC. It encodes CASRYGTGRGYTF.